This T cell receptor beta chain was sequenced during a study of radiation and T cells in renal cell carcinoma. Background on the study: Nephrectomy followed 15 Gy stereotactic body radiation by 4 weeks.

Broader study findings: Baseline intratumoral clonotype presence is unknown without pretreatment biopsies. From baseline, blood top tumor clonotypes peaked at 2 weeks post-radiation.

Time point: baseline pretreatment blood. Stated treatment: 15 Gy SBRT to primary tumor, nephrectomy 4 weeks later. This clone has just one count. Its antigen remains unknown. Some clones are missing from TCRdb's copy, which holds only in-frame ones; the method was immunoSEQ multiplex PCR. This table holds approximately 140,000 clones, around four fifths found once. The germline gives CDR1 SGHNT, CDR2 YYREEE (reference sequence). This CDR3 is built from 16 residues. The V and J ends lost 3 bases and 5 bases, in that order; junction bases with no gene match: 10. The sample was blood, taken from a patient whose treatment included radiotherapy and nephrectomy. The chain couples TRBV5-4 to TRBJ2-2; 7 nucleotides line up with TRBD1. This sequence was found in a woman in her fifties or sixties with renal cell carcinoma. The DNA for the CDR3 is TGTGCCAGCAGCTCCATGGAGAGGGGGCAAACCGGGGAGCTGTTTTTT. It yields the protein CASSSMERGQTGELFF. Supplemented by reference TRBV5-4 and TRBJ2-2, the full variable domain reads ETGVTQSPTHLIKTRGQQVTLRCSSQSGHNTVSWYQQALGQGPQFIFQYYREEENGRGNFPPRFSGLQFPNYSSELNVNALELDDSALYLCASSSMERGQTGELFFGEGSRLTVL.